This entry describes one TCR beta chain. The entry originates in a study of blood T cell repertoires in COVID-19. Study in general: Samples of COVID-19 (acute and convalescent) were obtained from the United States, Italy and Spain. The cDNA or gDNA used as material had been derived from T cells, B-cell-depleted T cells, or PBMCs.

Measured with immunoSEQ multiplex PCR; TCRdb has only the in-frame clones, and not every one. Altogether 250,000 or so clones are present, around nine tenths being singletons, with the ten largest covering around 2.8%. The source of this sequence is a woman aged 55-69 years with acute or convalescent COVID-19. The sample consisted of peripheral blood.

The CDR3 nucleotides are TGTGCCAGCAGCTTAGTTGCCCCGGCAGATACGCAGTATTTT. Its protein is CASSLVAPADTQYF. The V and J genes are TRBV7-9 and TRBJ2-3; D gene unclear. V shed 1 base and J shed 4 bases, with 9 bases lying between them. The germline V gene encodes CDR1 SEHNR and CDR2 FQNEAQ (reference sequence). CDR3 length: 14 residues.